The source of this T cell receptor beta chain is a study of blood T cell repertoires in COVID-19. Looking at the study overall: Both acute and convalescent COVID-19 samples were obtained from the United States, Italy and Spain. Nucleic acid was either cDNA or gDNA, and it came from T cells, B-cell-depleted T cells, or PBMCs.

Original handling: Amplification of reference gene primers was used by the study to estimate nucleated cell counts. Assay: immunoSEQ multiplex PCR; the TCRdb copy retains only in-frame clones and omits some. The V and J calls and clone size were taken over from that table, and D and trimming were inferred from the DNA. Here the sample spans 100,000 to 150,000 clones, over 70% being singletons. Germline trimming cut 1 base from V and 3 bases from J; bases unmatched to any gene: 4. This CDR3 is 16 amino acids long. From germline, CDR1 is SGHTA and CDR2 FQGTGA. The source material was peripheral blood. The TCR sequence derives from a woman in her forties or fifties with acute or convalescent COVID-19. The chain joins TRBV7-3 to TRBJ2-2; 8 bases fit TRBD2. This CDR3 is CASSLKPGGDTGELFF. The CDR3 bases are TGTGCCAGCAGCTTAAAACCGGGAGGGGACACCGGGGAGCTGTTTTTT.